Below, 7 T cell receptor beta chains from the same sample are listed, as sequenced in a study of breast tumors, draining lymph nodes, adjacent tissues. The lymph nodes were axillary draining lymph nodes from breast cancer patients. From the multiplex PCR reads, TCRdb called clonotypes with MiXCR, one entry per CDR3 protein. The sample holds under 250,000 distinct CDR3 sequences; 32% are singletons and the top ten take around 1.5%. Material for sequencing was axillary lymph node tissue. The receptors come from a female donor with breast cancer. Some clones in this sample may be carry-over from other donors' samples.

The rearrangement uses TRBV20-1 and TRBJ1-4; perhaps TRBD1 as D (5 bases). In germline, CDR1 is DFQATT, CDR2 SNEGSKA (reference sequence). Trimming removed 0 bases at V and 5 bases at J, with 13 bases between. The CDR3 runs 15 residues. DNA for the CDR3: TGCAGTGCTAGAGACGGGACTAGCGGGAATGAAAAACTGTTTTTT. Translating it yields CSARDGTSGNEKLFF.

This clonotype was found many times. This rearrangement joins TRBV7-2 to TRBJ2-2, with D possibly being TRBD2 (6 bases). V was pared by 5 bases and J by 2 bases, with 18 bases between. Per germline, CDR1 SGHTA and CDR2 FQGNSA. The CDR3 loop spans 17 amino acids. CDR3 sequence reads: CASSRRPPGLNTGELFF. In DNA, the CDR3 is TGTGCCAGCAGCCGACGCCCGCCGGGACTCAACACCGGGGAGCTGTTTTTT. The complete variable domain, with remaining parts taken from reference TRBV7-2 and TRBJ2-2, reads GAGVSQSPSNKVTEKGKDVELRCDPISGHTALYWYRQSLGQGLEFLIYFQGNSAPDKSGLPSDRFSAERTGGSVSTLTIQRTQQEDSAVYLCASSRRPPGLNTGELFFGEGSRLTVL.

This clonotype was counted at least ten times. This chain links TRBV20-1 with TRBJ1-4, with D maybe TRBD1 (5 bases). Germline CDR1 is DFQATT and CDR2 is SNEGSKA (reference sequence). Trimming took 0 bases from V and 0 from J, leaving 5 bases between them. The CDR3 has 14 residues. CDR3 in DNA: TGCAGTGCTAGAGAGGGGGCAACTAATGAAAAACTGTTTTTT. Amino acid sequence: CSAREGATNEKLFF.

This clonotype was seen at least ten times. The chain has TRBV3-1 and TRBJ2-3, with a possible D match to TRBD1 (7 bases). The germline CDR1 and CDR2 sequences are LGHDT and YNNKEL (reference sequence). Trimming took off 7 bases at V and 4 bases at J, with 18 bases between the two ends. The CDR3 runs 15 residues. CDR3 sequence (DNA): TGTGCCAGCACGGGAAGACAGGGAGGCGCAGATACGCAGTATTTT. This gives the protein CASTGRQGGADTQYF.

This clonotype was counted many times. CDR3 coding DNA: TGTGCCAGCAGCCTGGGGCCACGCTACGAGCAGTACTTC. Amino acids: CASSLGPRYEQYF. The rearrangement links TRBV6-5 to TRBJ2-7; D perhaps matches TRBD1 (5 bases). This CDR3 is 13 amino acids long. V lost 6 bases and J lost 3, with 12 bases in between. Looked up from germline, CDR1 is MNHEY and CDR2 is SVGAGI.

This clonotype showed up many times. The chain employs TRBV11-3 and TRBJ2-2; a possible D gene is TRBD1 (6 bases). The ends were cut back, 5 bases at V and 4 bases at J, with 14 bases in the middle. CDR1 and CDR2 (germline): SGHNT, YENEEA. CDR3 size: 15 residues. The CDR3 is CASSQTRGGTGELFF. The CDR3 region has the DNA TGTGCCAGCAGCCAGACCAGGGGCGGCACCGGGGAGCTGTTTTTT.

For this clonotype: The conserved phenylalanine or tryptophan is not found at the CDR3 terminus, so this likely reflects a read error. The genes are TRBV15 and TRBJ2-1; maybe TRBD1 (6 bases). The length of the CDR3 is 19 residues. CDR1 is LNHNV and CDR2 is YYDKDF in the germline V gene (reference sequence). The germline V and J ends were trimmed by 0 bases and 0 bases, with 18 bases remaining between them. The DNA of the CDR3 is TGTGCCACCAGCAGAGATGGTGGGGGCAGCGCCAGCTCCTACAATGAGCAGTTCAGA. Protein product: CATSRDGGGSASSYNEQFR.